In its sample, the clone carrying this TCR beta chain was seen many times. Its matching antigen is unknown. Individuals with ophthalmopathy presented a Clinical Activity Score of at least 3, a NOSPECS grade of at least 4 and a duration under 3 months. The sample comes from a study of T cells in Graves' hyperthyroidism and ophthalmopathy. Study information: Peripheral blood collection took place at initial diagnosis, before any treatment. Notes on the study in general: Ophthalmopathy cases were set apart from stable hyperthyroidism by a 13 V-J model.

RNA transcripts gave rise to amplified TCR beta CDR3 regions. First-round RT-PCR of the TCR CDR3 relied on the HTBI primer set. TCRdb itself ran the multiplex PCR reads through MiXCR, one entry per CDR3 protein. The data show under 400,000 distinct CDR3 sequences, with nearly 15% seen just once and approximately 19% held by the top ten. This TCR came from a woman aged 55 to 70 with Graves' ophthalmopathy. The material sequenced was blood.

The CDR3 sequence is CASSSRLGGGELFF. CDR3 sequence (DNA): TGTGCCAGCAGCTCCCGGTTAGGGGGCGGGGAGCTGTTTTTT. V and J are TRBV11-2 and TRBJ2-2, with TRBD1 as a possible D gene (6 bases). Trimming removed 4 bases from V and 7 bases from J, with 13 bases in between. This CDR3 comprises 14 residues. Germline CDR1 SGHAT, CDR2 FQNNGV.